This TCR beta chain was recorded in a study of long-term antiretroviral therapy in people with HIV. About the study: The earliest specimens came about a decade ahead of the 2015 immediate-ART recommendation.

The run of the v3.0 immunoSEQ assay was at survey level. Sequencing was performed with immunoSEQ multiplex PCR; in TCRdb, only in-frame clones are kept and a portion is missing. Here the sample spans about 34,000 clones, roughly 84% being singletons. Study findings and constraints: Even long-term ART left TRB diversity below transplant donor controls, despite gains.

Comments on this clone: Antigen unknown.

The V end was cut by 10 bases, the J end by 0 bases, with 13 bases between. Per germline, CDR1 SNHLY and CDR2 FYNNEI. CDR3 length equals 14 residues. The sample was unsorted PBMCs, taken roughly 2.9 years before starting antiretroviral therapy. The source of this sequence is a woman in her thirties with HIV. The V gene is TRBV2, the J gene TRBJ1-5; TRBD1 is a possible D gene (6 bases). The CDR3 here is CAIQGRYSNQPQHF. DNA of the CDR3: TGTGCCATACAGGGTCGCTATAGCAATCAGCCCCAGCATTTT.